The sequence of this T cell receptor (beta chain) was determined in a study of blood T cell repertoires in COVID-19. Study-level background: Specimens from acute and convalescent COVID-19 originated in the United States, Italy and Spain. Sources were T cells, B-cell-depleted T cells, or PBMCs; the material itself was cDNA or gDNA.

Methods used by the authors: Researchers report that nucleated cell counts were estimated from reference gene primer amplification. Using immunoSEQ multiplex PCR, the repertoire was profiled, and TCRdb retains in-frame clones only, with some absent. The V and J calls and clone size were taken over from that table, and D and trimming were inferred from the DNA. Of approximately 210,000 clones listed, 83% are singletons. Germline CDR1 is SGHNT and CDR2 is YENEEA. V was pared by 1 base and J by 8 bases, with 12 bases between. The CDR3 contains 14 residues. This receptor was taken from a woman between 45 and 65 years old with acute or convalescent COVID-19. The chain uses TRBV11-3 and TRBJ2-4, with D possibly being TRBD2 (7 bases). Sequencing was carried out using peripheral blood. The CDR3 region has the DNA TGTGCCAGCAGCTTAGGGCAGGGGAGGGACATTCAGTACTTC. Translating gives CASSLGQGRDIQYF.